One and the same sample provided the 20 T cell receptor beta chains below, sequenced in a study of identical twins. TCRdb itself ran the 5' RACE reads through MiXCR, one entry per CDR3 protein. The sample has some 300,000 distinct CDR3 sequences; roughly an eighth are singletons. The same data also went into a second study, on yellow fever vaccine responses in identical twins.

Specimen: CD8+ T cells sorted from blood. Receptors originate from a woman aged 18 to 35 in good health.

V is TRBV4-1 and J is TRBJ2-7; 10 bases match TRBD1. CDR1 is MGHRA and CDR2 is YSYEKL in the germline V gene. CDR3 size: 15 residues. Germline trimming cut 3 bases from V and 5 bases from J; bases unmatched to any gene: 7. The CDR3 DNA follows: TGCGCCAGCAGCCATGAGGACAGGGGGATCCACGAGCAGTACTTC. Amino acids: CASSHEDRGIHEQYF.

This clonotype came up a few times. The rearrangement links TRBV20-1 to TRBJ1-5; TRBD1 might be the D (6 bases). CDR3 length equals 14 residues. V was trimmed by 4 bases and J by 1 base, leaving 11 bases between them. Germline values: CDR1 DFQATT, CDR2 SNEGSKA (reference sequence). In DNA, the CDR3 is TGCAGTGCTATCCCACAGGGAAGCAATCAGCCCCAGCATTTT. Its protein is CSAIPQGSNQPQHF.

This chain joins TRBV5-6 and TRBJ1-5; 9 bases align to TRBD1. After removal of 2 bases from V and 3 bases from J, the junction contained 3 bases not matched to a gene. This CDR3 has 15 residues. The V gene's germline CDR1 is SGHDT and CDR2 YYEEEE. The CDR3 sequence: CASSFGTGLNQPQHF. The CDR3 DNA follows: TGTGCCAGCAGCTTTGGGACAGGGCTCAATCAGCCCCAGCATTTT. Full variable domain (outside the CDR3, taken from reference TRBV5-6 and TRBJ1-5): DAGVTQSPTHLIKTRGQQVTLRCSPKSGHDTVSWYQQALGQGPQFIFQYYEEEERQRGNFPDRFSGHQFPNYSSELNVNALLLGDSALYLCASSFGTGLNQPQHFGDGTRLSIL.

This clonotype was seen only a few times. The V call is TRBV27, the J call TRBJ2-7, with D perhaps TRBD2 (5 bases). The CDR3 totals 12 residues. Germline V lookup: CDR1 MNHEY, CDR2 SMNVEV (reference sequence). V gave up 10 bases and J gave up 5 bases, with 15 bases separating them. DNA for the CDR3: TGTGCCACCGGGAAGATTAGGGACGAGCAGTACTTC. Residues: CATGKIRDEQYF.

The chain combines TRBV2 with TRBJ2-1; D is perhaps TRBD1 (5 bases). The germline gives CDR1 SNHLY, CDR2 FYNNEI. This CDR3 contains 10 residues. Trimming stripped 8 bases from V and 14 bases from J, with 13 bases between. The CDR3 nucleotides read TGTGCCAGCGACAGTCCCGAAAAGTTCTTC. Translation: CASDSPEKFF.

This clonotype was seen a handful of times. The V gene is TRBV6-5, the J gene TRBJ2-2; D not resolved. This CDR3 comprises 12 residues. CDR1 and CDR2 from the germline V gene are MNHEY and SVGAGI. Trimming left V 2 bases short and J 6 bases short, with 4 bases between. This CDR3 reads CASSYRAGELFF. The CDR3 DNA reads as TGTGCCAGCAGTTACCGCGCCGGGGAGCTGTTTTTT.

The chain joins TRBV3-1 to TRBJ2-5, with 7 bases aligning to TRBD2. Germline V lookup: CDR1 LGHDT, CDR2 YNNKEL (reference sequence). This CDR3 is built from 17 residues. Unmatched junction bases numbered 13, after V lost 1 base and J lost 5 bases. For the CDR3, the DNA is TGTGCCAGCAGCCAAGCCGCCGGGACCCTGGGGGGGGAGACCCAGTACTTC. It yields the protein CASSQAAGTLGGETQYF.

This chain links TRBV5-1 with TRBJ2-1; D may match TRBD1 or TRBD2 (5 bases each). V lost 2 bases and J 5 bases, leaving 14 bases between the germline ends. Germline V gene sequence: CDR1 SGHRS, CDR2 YFSETQ. The CDR3 has 15 amino acids. CDR3 residues: CASSLNGALNNEQFF. As DNA, the CDR3 is TGCGCCAGCAGCTTAAACGGGGCGCTCAACAATGAGCAGTTCTTC.

In this sample, this clonotype turned up a few times. The chain is built from TRBV6-5 and TRBJ2-7, with 7 bases lining up with TRBD1. The CDR3 runs 17 residues. The V and J ends lost 2 bases and 5 bases, in that order; junction bases with no gene match: 15. CDR1 and CDR2 (germline): MNHEY, SVGAGI. The CDR3 bases are TGTGCCAGCAGTTACGTAAGACAGGGCTTCGTGGGGGACGAGCAGTACTTC. It specifies CASSYVRQGFVGDEQYF.

This clonotype was counted only a few times. This sequence joins TRBV2 and TRBJ2-7, with 7 bases aligning to TRBD2. V trimming: 4 bases; J trimming: 4 bases; junction bases outside the gene matches: 7. This CDR3 comprises 14 residues. Per the germline V gene, CDR1 is SNHLY and CDR2 is FYNNEI. The CDR3, as DNA: TGTGCCAGCAGTGTTCTAGCGGACCTATACGAGCAGTACTTC. Amino acids: CASSVLADLYEQYF.

This clonotype showed up many times. This chain links TRBV25-1 with TRBJ2-3, with D possibly being TRBD1 or TRBD2 (5 bases each). The CDR3 has 18 residues. Trimming stripped 4 bases from V and 0 bases from J, with 20 bases between. The germline CDR1 and CDR2 sequences are MGHDK and SYGVNS. CDR3 bases: TGTGCCAGCAGTGGGTATGAGACCCCCCGGGGCAGCACAGATACGCAGTATTTT. Translation gives CASSGYETPRGSTDTQYF.

This chain connects TRBV20-1 to TRBJ1-5, with D perhaps matching TRBD1 (5 bases). CDR1 and CDR2 (germline): DFQATT, SNEGSKA (reference sequence). V was cut by 6 bases and J by 4 bases, with 16 bases left in between. The CDR3 spans 14 residues. DNA for the CDR3: TGCAGTGCCAGGCGTATCCAGGGTAATCAGCCCCAGCATTTT. This gives the protein CSARRIQGNQPQHF.

This clonotype was observed a handful of times. V and J are TRBV5-1 and TRBJ1-2, with D unresolved. Germline V gene lookup returns CDR1 SGHRS and CDR2 YFSETQ. V lost 4 bases and J lost 3, with 22 bases in between. There are 17 residues in the CDR3. The CDR3 loop reads CASSNSIFSIRDYGYTF. DNA of the CDR3: TGCGCCAGCAGCAACTCGATATTCAGTATCCGGGACTATGGCTACACCTTC.

V usage is TRBV6-1 and J usage is TRBJ1-4, with D maybe TRBD1 (5 bases). This CDR3 has 15 amino acids. Trimming shortened V by 4 bases and J by 3 bases, and 12 bases separated the two germline ends. Germline V lookup: CDR1 MNHNS, CDR2 SASEGT. The CDR3 protein is CASSVWGVANEKLFF. CDR3 nucleotide sequence: TGTGCCAGCAGTGTTTGGGGGGTAGCTAATGAAAAACTGTTTTTT.

This clonotype was detected ten times or more. This rearrangement joins TRBV7-9 to TRBJ2-1; D gene unclear. The CDR3 extends over 12 amino acids. Germline loops: CDR1 SEHNR, CDR2 FQNEAQ (reference sequence). The V end was cut by 5 bases, the J end by 7 bases, with 9 bases between. CDR3: CASSTLGNEQFF. The CDR3 coding sequence is TGTGCCAGCAGCACCCTGGGAAATGAGCAGTTCTTC.

This clonotype appeared a few times. The chain is built from TRBV29-1 and TRBJ1-2; D unclear. The CDR3 spans 11 residues. Looked up from germline, CDR1 is SQVTM and CDR2 is ANQGSEA. The V and J ends lost 4 bases and 5 bases respectively, with 8 bases between them. The CDR3 here is CSVGSSYGYTF. The CDR3 nucleotides read TGCAGCGTTGGCAGTTCTTATGGCTACACCTTC.

The table lists this clonotype with a few counts. J is TRBJ1-1 and V is TRBV9; D is uncertain. Trimming pared 4 bases from V and 1 base from J, leaving 14 bases between. Per germline, CDR1 SGDLS and CDR2 YYNGEE. This CDR3 is 15 amino acids long. The CDR3: CASSKRDLGNTEAFF. The DNA of the CDR3 is TGTGCCAGCAGCAAAAGGGATTTAGGGAACACTGAAGCTTTCTTT. Together with reference TRBV9 and TRBJ1-1, the CDR3 gives the full variable domain: DSGVTQTPKHLITATGQRVTLRCSPRSGDLSVYWYQQSLDQGLQFLIQYYNGEERAKGNILERFSAQQFPDLHSELNLSSLELGDSALYFCASSKRDLGNTEAFFGQGTRLTVV.

This clonotype was seen a few times. The rearrangement links TRBV20-1 to TRBJ2-1, with D tentatively TRBD2 (6 bases). This CDR3 has 14 amino acids. Germline CDR1 and CDR2: DFQATT and SNEGSKA (reference sequence). Trimming took off 3 bases at V and 0 bases at J, with 9 bases between the two ends. The chain's CDR3 is CSASREPSYNEQFF. In DNA, the CDR3 is TGCAGTGCTAGTCGGGAGCCCTCCTACAATGAGCAGTTCTTC.

The chain carries TRBV7-9 and TRBJ2-7; 10 bases line up with TRBD1. Germline lookup yields CDR1 SEHNR and CDR2 FQNEAQ (reference sequence). This CDR3 has 16 residues. Trimming cost V 2 bases and J 3 bases; bases outside gene matches: 7. The CDR3 spells CASSLSRGQGYYEQYF. DNA for the CDR3: TGTGCCAGCAGCTTATCCCGGGGACAGGGGTACTACGAGCAGTACTTC.

This clonotype showed up just a few times. The chain links TRBV10-2 to TRBJ1-1; D is possibly TRBD1 (6 bases). There are 14 residues in the CDR3. The V end lost 0 bases, the J end lost 1 base, and 6 bases lay between the germline ends. CDR1 WSHSY and CDR2 SAAADI come from the germline V gene. CDR3 region: CASSESTGNTEAFF. DNA of the CDR3: TGCGCCAGCAGTGAGTCGACAGGGAACACTGAAGCTTTCTTT.